Below, 10 T cell receptor beta chains from the same sample are listed, as sequenced in a study of blood T cells in healthy people across ages. Using a J-beta primer mix together with a sample-barcoded 5' primer, a second PCR was run for roughly 6 to 11 cycles. TCRdb independently ran MiXCR on the 5' RACE reads; one entry per CDR3 protein. Here the sample spans some 860,000 distinct CDR3 sequences, about 56% being singletons. Input material: blood. The receptors were sampled from a man aged 35 to 55 in good health.

This clonotype appeared a few times. CDR3: CASSPRQGADTQYF. In DNA, the CDR3 is TGTGCCAGCAGCCCCCGACAGGGCGCAGATACGCAGTATTTT. The chain employs TRBV5-4 and TRBJ2-3; 7 nucleotides line up with TRBD1. After removal of 4 bases from V and 4 bases from J, the junction contained 6 bases not matched to a gene. The length of the CDR3 is 14 residues. Germline V gives CDR1 SGHNT, CDR2 YYREEE (reference sequence). Full variable domain (outside the CDR3, taken from reference TRBV5-4 and TRBJ2-3): ETGVTQSPTHLIKTRGQQVTLRCSSQSGHNTVSWYQQALGQGPQFIFQYYREEENGRGNFPPRFSGLQFPNYSSELNVNALELDDSALYLCASSPRQGADTQYFGPGTRLTVL.

This chain links TRBV11-3 with TRBJ1-4; tentatively, D is TRBD1 (6 bases). In germline, CDR1 is SGHNT, CDR2 YENEEA. V was cut by 4 bases and J by 7 bases, with 22 bases left in between. The CDR3 length is 17 residues. In DNA, the CDR3 is TGTGCCAGCAGCTGGGGTCAGGCAGGGGATTATGGTGAAAAACTGTTTTTT. Translation gives CASSWGQAGDYGEKLFF. Complete variable domain (other parts from reference TRBV11-3 and TRBJ1-4): EAGVVQSPRYKIIEKKQPVAFWCNPISGHNTLYWYLQNLGQGPELLIRYENEEAVDDSQLPKDRFSAERLKGVDSTLKIQPAELGDSAVYLCASSWGQAGDYGEKLFFGSGTQLSVL.

V usage is TRBV29-1 and J usage is TRBJ2-1; weak D call: TRBD1 (7 bases). V was trimmed by 0 bases and J by 3 bases, leaving 15 bases between them. Germline lookup yields CDR1 SQVTM and CDR2 ANQGSEA. The CDR3 has 16 residues. CDR3 sequence: CSVEDQEGANYNEQFF. The CDR3 bases are TGCAGCGTTGAAGATCAGGAGGGGGCGAACTACAATGAGCAGTTCTTC.

CDR3 nucleotides: TGTGCCAGCAGTTTACCGGGACAGGGGGCGAGAGGGGAGCTGTTTTTT. This encodes CASSLPGQGARGELFF. V usage is TRBV12-3 or TRBV12-4 and J usage is TRBJ2-2; TRBD1 aligns across 12 bases. The CDR3 totals 16 residues. V lost 2 bases to trimming and J lost 8 bases; unmatched junction nucleotides: 6.

The chain links TRBV21-1 to TRBJ2-5; whether TRBD1, the table's D call, matches the DNA was not checked. TRBV21-1 is given as a pseudogene. The CDR3 totals 15 residues. The CDR3 nucleotides are TGTGCCAGCAGCAAAGGTGTCCGGACCCAAGAGACCCAGTACTTC. Residues: CASSKGVRTQETQYF.

This clonotype has only a few counts. CDR3: CASSFQDLNQETQYF. As DNA, the CDR3 is TGTGCCAGCAGCTTTCAAGACCTTAATCAAGAGACCCAGTACTTC. The chain employs TRBV5-5 and TRBJ2-5; D is uncertain. The CDR3 covers 15 residues. Trimming left V 2 bases short and J 2 bases short, with 13 bases between. Germline CDR1 SGHKS, CDR2 YYEKEE (reference sequence). Full variable domain (missing parts from reference TRBV5-5 and TRBJ2-5): DAGVTQSPTHLIKTRGQQVTLRCSPISGHKSVSWYQQVLGQGPQFIFQYYEKEERGRGNFPDRFSARQFPNYSSELNVNALLLGDSALYLCASSFQDLNQETQYFGPGTRLLVL.

The gene calls are TRBV5-5 and TRBJ2-3; maybe TRBD2 (6 bases). Trimming removed 4 bases from V and 0 bases from J, with 12 bases in between. The CDR3 consists of 15 residues. Germline CDR1 reads SGHKS; CDR2 reads YYEKEE (reference sequence). The CDR3 DNA reads as TGTGCCAGCAGCCAAGGGGACTTTAGCACAGATACGCAGTATTTT. It yields the protein CASSQGDFSTDTQYF.

Note on this clonotype: A much larger clone differs from this one at a single base, so this may be a read error. The CDR3 DNA reads as TGTGCCGGCAGTTCCAACTCCTACGAGCAGTACTTC. Protein: CAGSSNSYEQYF. The J gene is TRBJ2-7, the V gene TRBV27; no firm D call. The germline V gene encodes CDR1 MNHEY and CDR2 SMNVEV (reference sequence). The CDR3 spans 12 residues.

This chain connects TRBV20-1 to TRBJ1-6; D gene uncertain. CDR3 length equals 20 residues. V lost 5 bases to trimming and J lost 1 base, with 27 bases between them. The germline gives CDR1 DFQATT, CDR2 SNEGSKA (reference sequence). The CDR3 nucleotides read TGCAGTGCTGCCACGTACACCGCGACATTCGGCCGGTCCTATAATTCACCCCTCCACTTT. Protein: CSAATYTATFGRSYNSPLHF.

The chain has TRBV20-1 and TRBJ2-1; 13 nucleotides agree with TRBD2. V dropped 6 bases and J dropped 9; count of bases not matched to a gene: 8. The germline gives CDR1 DFQATT, CDR2 SNEGSKA (reference sequence). The CDR3 has 14 amino acids. CDR3 residues: CSAWTSGSSFEQFF. The CDR3 bases are TGCAGTGCCTGGACTAGCGGGAGTTCCTTTGAGCAGTTCTTC.